The source of this T cell receptor (beta chain) is a study of a mutant IDH1 vaccine in newly diagnosed glioma. For the study at large: Vaccination began 4-6 weeks post radiotherapy alone, or with temozolomide cycles. Males made up about 60% and females 37.5% of treated patients, whose mean age was roughly 40 years.

V was cut by 3 bases and J by 1 base, with 9 bases left in between. The CDR3 is made up of 15 amino acids. The V gene's germline CDR1 is MDHEN and CDR2 SYDVKM. Time point of the sample: week 35, safety follow-up. Topical imiquimod was applied with each vaccine dose, which held 300 ug of mutant IDH1 20-mer peptide. About this clone: No antigen is known for it.

TCRdb's table, derived via immunoSEQ multiplex PCR, lists solely in-frame clones and lacks some. The sample holds about 72,000 clones, 84% seen once. This receptor was obtained from a young man with glioma. The chain employs TRBV28 and TRBJ2-2; possibly TRBD2 for D (6 bases). The specimen comprised PBMCs, sampled from a glioma patient whose treatment included an IDH1 peptide vaccine. CDR3 region: CASSFGGLNTGELFF. In DNA form, the CDR3 reads TGTGCCAGCAGTTTTGGAGGGCTGAACACCGGGGAGCTGTTTTTT.